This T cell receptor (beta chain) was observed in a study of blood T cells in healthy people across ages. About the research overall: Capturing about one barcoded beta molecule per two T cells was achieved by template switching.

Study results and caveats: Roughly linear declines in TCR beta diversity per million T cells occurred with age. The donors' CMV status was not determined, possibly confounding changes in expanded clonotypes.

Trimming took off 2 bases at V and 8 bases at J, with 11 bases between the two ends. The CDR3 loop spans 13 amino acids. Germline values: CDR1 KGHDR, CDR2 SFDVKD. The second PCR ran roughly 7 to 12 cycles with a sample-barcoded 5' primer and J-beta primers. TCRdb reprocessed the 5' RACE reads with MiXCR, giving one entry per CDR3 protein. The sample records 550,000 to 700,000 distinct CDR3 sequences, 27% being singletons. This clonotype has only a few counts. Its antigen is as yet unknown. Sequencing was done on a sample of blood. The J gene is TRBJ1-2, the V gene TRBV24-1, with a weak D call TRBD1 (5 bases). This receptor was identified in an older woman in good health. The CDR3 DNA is TGTGCCACCAGTGATTGGGGCAGACGGGGCTACACCTTC. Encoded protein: CATSDWGRRGYTF.